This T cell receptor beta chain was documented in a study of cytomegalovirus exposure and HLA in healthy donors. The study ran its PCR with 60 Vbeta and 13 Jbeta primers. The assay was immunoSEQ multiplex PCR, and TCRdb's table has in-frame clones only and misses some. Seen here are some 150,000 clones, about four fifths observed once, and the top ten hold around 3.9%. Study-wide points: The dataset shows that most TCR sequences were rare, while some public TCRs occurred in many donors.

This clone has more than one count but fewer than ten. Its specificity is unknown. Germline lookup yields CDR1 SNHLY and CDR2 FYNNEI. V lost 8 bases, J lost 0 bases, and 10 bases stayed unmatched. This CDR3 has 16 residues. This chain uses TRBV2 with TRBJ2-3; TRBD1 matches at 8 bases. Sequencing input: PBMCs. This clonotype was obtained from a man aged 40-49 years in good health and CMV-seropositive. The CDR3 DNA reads TGTGCCAGCGGTGGGGGAGGACAGGGAAGCACAGATACGCAGTATTTT. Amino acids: CASGGGGQGSTDTQYF.